These T cell receptor beta chains were read from a single sample in a study of blood T cell repertoires in COVID-19. Measured with immunoSEQ multiplex PCR; TCRdb has only the in-frame clones, and not every one. Found here are about 180,000 clones, 65% to 85% of them singletons; the top ten hold around 5.1%. The sample taken for sequencing was PBMCs or T cells enriched from blood (not recorded which). The receptors were sampled from a woman aged 35 to 49 with acute COVID-19. The conserved cysteine and the conserved F or W are not part of the CDR3 here. D genes are given only for firm matches.

>TRBV4-1|TRBD1
ASSQSPGQGFFYGYT
>TRBV5-1|TRBD1
ASSVSGGLAEAF
>TRBV7-3|TRBD2
ASSLSGREGTYNEQF
>TRBV28|TRBD2
ASSFLAGGDTGELF
>TRBV29-1|.
SVVEGAMSTEAF
>TRBV11-2|TRBD2
ASSMTSGSPNEQF
>TRBV5-6|.
ASSLQGAGADYNEQF
>TRBV19|.
ASSSHRVSEGNTIY
>TRBV5-4|.
ASSTGHEQETQY
>TRBV19|.
ASTALLGNQPQH
>TRBV5-1|.
ASSPVLGLDNEQF
>TRBV19|.
ASKDSPNTGELF
>TRBV19|TRBD1
ASDRVGNQPQH
>TRBV27|TRBD2
ASSSGGTYEQY
>TRBV7-8|TRBD2
ASSPLAGVGQETQY
>TRBV6-1|TRBD1
ASSEWDRVSPLH
>TRBV7-6|TRBD1
ASSPILTGTGLVGANVLT
>TRBV7-9|TRBD1
ASSPTGVYGYT
>TRBV19|.
ASSIISGTAGELF
>TRBV18|.
ASSLLSTREETQY
>TRBV28|.
ASSPPQQTGYT
>TRBV13|.
ASSYRTSLKETQY
>TRBV6-4|.
ASSDGPRSNEQF
>TRBV20-1|TRBD2
RESGLAGP
>TRBV18|TRBD1
ASSPARQGAGGYT
>TRBV1|.
TSSRRRSSYNSPLH
>TRBV18|.
ASSPGSGATRQY
>TRBV19|TRBD1
ASSIVADRDKDNYGYT
>TRBV6-5|.
ASSHEESGANVLT
>TRBV4-1|TRBD2
ASSQGTSGGDEQF
>TRBV5-1|.
ASSLDGGARGNTGELF
>TRBV20-1|.
SARDQTDYT
>TRBV1|.
TSSQDGGQGAIGYT
>TRBV11-3|TRBD1
ASSRDRSNTEAF
>TRBV7-9|.
ASVNERQPYGYT
>TRBV9|TRBD2
ASSVAIAGAVTDTQY
>TRBV11-2|.
ASSLAGGDSYEQY
>TRBV2|.
ASSEAASSTGELF
>TRBV5-6|TRBD1
ASSTPGQVLVH
>TRBV30|.
AWSPRRDEQF
>TRBV30|.
AWSPRPGQPQH
>TRBV27|.
ASSRLYEQY
>TRBV15|.
ATSRSRGMNTEAF
>TRBV3-1/TRBV3-2|TRBD2
ASSQTGTSGNQF
>TRBV5-4|.
ASSLPSGDTQY
>TRBV5-1|TRBD2
ASSFGLAGGLETQY
>TRBV10-3|.
AIGGGGQLNTGELF
>TRBV13|.
ASSSRGGSYGYT
>TRBV18|.
ASSPPGGSPSEQY
>TRBV19|TRBD1
ASSPRTGVEYGYT
>TRBV7-6|TRBD2
ASSFGESGLEIDTQY
>TRBV7-3|.
ASSLSRADYGYT
>TRBV7-9|.
ASSPRGAGIGYT
>TRBV19|TRBD1
ASSILDRGLQGYT
>TRBV5-5|TRBD1
ASSFPTGNGYT